The 9 T cell receptor beta chains in this list originate from one sample, sequenced in a study of cytomegalovirus exposure and HLA in healthy donors. The study ran its PCR with 60 Vbeta and 13 Jbeta primers. Produced via immunoSEQ multiplex PCR; TCRdb's table is partial and in-frame only. The repertoire includes tens of thousands of clones, more than 75% of them detected once, and approximately 3.8% sits in the top ten. Input material: PBMCs. Every receptor here comes from a woman between 40 and 50 years old in good health and CMV-seronegative.

The V and J genes are TRBV6-6 and TRBJ2-5; a weak D match, TRBD1 (6 bases). The J call could be wrong; TRBJ2-7 is a better fit for the DNA end. This CDR3 is built from 14 residues. Germline values: CDR1 MNHNY, CDR2 SVGAGI (reference sequence). The CDR3 reads CASSHPAQGYEQYF. In DNA form, the CDR3 reads TGTGCCAGCAGTCACCCCGCCCAGGGGTACGAGCAGTACTTC.

The chain combines TRBV30 with TRBJ1-1, with D tentatively TRBD1 (6 bases). The CDR3 is 13 amino acids. Germline-derived CDR1 and CDR2 are GTSNPN and SVGIG (reference sequence). Trimming left V 5 bases short and J 0 bases short, with 10 bases between. CDR3 region: CAWATGLNTEAFF. CDR3 DNA: TGTGCCTGGGCCACAGGGTTGAACACTGAAGCTTTCTTT. Full variable domain (remainder filled in from reference TRBV30 and TRBJ1-1): SQTIHQWPATLVQPVGSPLSLECTVEGTSNPNLYWYRQAAGRGLQLLFYSVGIGQISSEVPQNLSASRPQDRQFILSSKKLLLSDSGFYLCAWATGLNTEAFFGQGTRLTVV.

J is TRBJ1-2 and V is TRBV7-9; possible D gene TRBD1, 5 bases. The germline V gene encodes CDR1 SEHNR and CDR2 FQNEAQ (reference sequence). This CDR3 contains 15 residues. Trimming cost V 1 base and J 8 bases, with 17 bases left between them. Written as DNA, the CDR3 is TGTGCCAGCAGCTTAGAAATCCCAGGGCAGACCGGCTACACCTTC. Translated: CASSLEIPGQTGYTF. Full variable domain (outside the CDR3, taken from reference TRBV7-9 and TRBJ1-2): DTGVSQNPRHKITKRGQNVTFRCDPISEHNRLYWYRQTLGQGPEFLTYFQNEAQLEKSRLLSDRFSAERPKGSFSTLEIQRTEQGDSAMYLCASSLEIPGQTGYTFGSGTRLTVV.

The chain employs TRBV10-3 and TRBJ1-1; no definite D call. This CDR3 comprises 16 residues. Germline CDR1 is ENHRY and CDR2 is SYGVKD. V lost 6 bases and J lost 0, with 17 bases in between. This chain's CDR3 is CAISPQDLRLNTEAFF. CDR3 DNA: TGTGCCATCAGCCCGCAGGATCTAAGGCTGAACACTGAAGCTTTCTTT.

The chain is built from TRBV25-1 and TRBJ2-1; TRBD2 agrees at 7 bases. Germline trimming cut 5 bases from V and 3 bases from J; bases unmatched to any gene: 4. The CDR3 is made up of 14 amino acids. The germline CDR1 and CDR2 sequences are MGHDK and SYGVNS. This CDR3 reads CASSPSGDYNEQFF. DNA for the CDR3: TGTGCCAGCAGTCCAAGCGGGGACTACAATGAGCAGTTCTTC.

The DNA for the CDR3 is TGTGCCAGCAGCAATCAGGCGTCGAACACCGGGGAGCTGTTTTTT. Encoded protein: CASSNQASNTGELFF. The J gene is TRBJ2-2, the V gene TRBV7-2; no reliable D call. The CDR3 is 15 amino acids. The germline gives CDR1 SGHTA, CDR2 FQGNSA. Trimming cost V 5 bases and J 0 bases, with 10 bases left between them.

This chain links TRBV20-1 with TRBJ1-1; D is undetermined. The CDR3 loop spans 11 amino acids. The germline V gene has CDR1 DFQATT and CDR2 SNEGSKA (reference sequence). CDR3 region: CSGDMNTEAFF. CDR3 DNA: TGCAGCGGGGATATGAACACTGAAGCTTTCTTT.

J is TRBJ2-7 and V is TRBV2; D is uncertain. The length of the CDR3 is 13 residues. Germline V gives CDR1 SNHLY, CDR2 FYNNEI. Deletions cut 5 bases from V and 6 bases from J, with 14 bases between. DNA for the CDR3: TGTGCCAGCAGTACCGGTGGTCTTGGCGAGCAGTACTTC. Translation gives CASSTGGLGEQYF. The variable domain in full, completed from reference TRBV2 and TRBJ2-7, reads EPEVTQTPSHQVTQMGQEVILRCVPISNHLYFYWYRQILGQKVEFLVSFYNNEISEKSEIFDDQFSVERPDGSNFTLKIRSTKLEDSAMYFCASSTGGLGEQYFGPGTRLTVT.

On this clone: A junction boundary mismatches the germline segment, possibly from a read error. The J gene is TRBJ2-1, the V gene TRBV7-7; 9 nucleotides match TRBD1. Germline V lookup: CDR1 SSHAT, CDR2 FNYEAQ (reference sequence). The CDR3 sequence is 15 residues long. CDR3 amino acids: CASSPDRGLSYEQFF. CDR3 coding DNA: TGTGCTAGCAGCCCGGACAGGGGTTTGTCGTATGAGCAGTTCTTC.